The clone carrying this T cell receptor beta chain was detected once. The source of the sample is a study of blood T cell repertoires in COVID-19. Study context: Italy, Spain and the United States were the sources of the convalescent and acute COVID-19 samples. The analysed material was cDNA or gDNA that came from T cells, B-cell-depleted T cells, or PBMCs.

V dropped 5 bases and J dropped 2; count of bases not matched to a gene: 6. The CDR3 is 15 amino acids. Germline loops: CDR1 SEHNR, CDR2 FQNEAQ (reference sequence). Original handling: Reference gene primer amplification yielded estimated nucleated cell counts. The repertoire was sequenced with immunoSEQ multiplex PCR; TCRdb's copy has only in-frame clones and lacks some. V and J calls and clone size come straight from that table; D and trimming were deduced from the DNA. Of tens of thousands of clones listed, 78% are singletons. This TCR was recovered from a human donor in a cohort sampled during active COVID-19. The sequenced sample consisted of peripheral blood. The chain employs TRBV7-9 and TRBJ2-7, with 10 bases that match TRBD1. CDR3 residues: CASSPWTGGPYEQYF. The CDR3 DNA reads TGTGCCAGCAGCCCGTGGACAGGGGGTCCCTACGAGCAGTACTTC.